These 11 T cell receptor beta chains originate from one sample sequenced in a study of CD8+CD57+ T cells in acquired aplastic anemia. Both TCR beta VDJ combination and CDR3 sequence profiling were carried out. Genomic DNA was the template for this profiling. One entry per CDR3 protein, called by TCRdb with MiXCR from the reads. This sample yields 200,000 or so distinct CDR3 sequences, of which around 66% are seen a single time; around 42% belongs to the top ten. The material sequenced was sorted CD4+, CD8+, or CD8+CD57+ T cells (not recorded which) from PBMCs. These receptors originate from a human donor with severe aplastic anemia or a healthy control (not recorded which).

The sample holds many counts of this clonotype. The CDR3 protein is CASGRDRVFSGTEAFF. DNA for the CDR3: TGTGCCAGCGGCCGGGACAGGGTCTTTAGTGGCACTGAAGCTTTCTTT. The chain couples TRBV2 to TRBJ1-1; the match to TRBD1 covers 9 bases. Germline CDR1 and CDR2: SNHLY and FYNNEI. The J segment lost 4 bases and the V segment lost 8 bases, leaving 14 bases of the junction unmatched. This CDR3 region has 16 residues.

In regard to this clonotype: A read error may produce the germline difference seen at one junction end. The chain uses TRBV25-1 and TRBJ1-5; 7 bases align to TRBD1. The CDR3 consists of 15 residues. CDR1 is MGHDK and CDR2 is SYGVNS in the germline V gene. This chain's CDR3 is CASSYRGLGSQPKHF. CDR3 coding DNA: TGTGCCAGCAGCTACAGGGGCTTAGGGAGTCAGCCCAAGCATTTT.

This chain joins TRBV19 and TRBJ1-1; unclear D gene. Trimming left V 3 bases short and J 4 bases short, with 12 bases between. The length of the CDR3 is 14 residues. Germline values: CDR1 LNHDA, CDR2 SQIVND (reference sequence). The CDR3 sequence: CASSISGRVTEAFF. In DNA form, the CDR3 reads TGTGCCAGTAGTATTAGTGGAAGGGTCACTGAAGCTTTCTTT. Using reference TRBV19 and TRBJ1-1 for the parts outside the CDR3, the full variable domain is DGGITQSPKYLFRKEGQNVTLSCEQNLNHDAMYWYRQDPGQGLRLIYYSQIVNDFQKGDIAEGYSVSREKKESFPLTVTSAQKNPTAFYLCASSISGRVTEAFFGQGTRLTVV.

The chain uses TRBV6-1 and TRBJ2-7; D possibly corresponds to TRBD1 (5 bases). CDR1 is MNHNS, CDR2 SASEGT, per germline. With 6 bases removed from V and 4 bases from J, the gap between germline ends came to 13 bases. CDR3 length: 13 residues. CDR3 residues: CASSSTATYEQYF. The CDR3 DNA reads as TGTGCCAGCAGCTCGACAGCTACATACGAGCAGTACTTC.

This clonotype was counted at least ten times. This CDR3 reads CASSWTDNTGELFF. CDR3 coding DNA: TGTGCCAGCAGTTGGACGGATAACACCGGGGAGCTGTTTTTT. This sequence joins TRBV6-2 or TRBV6-3 and TRBJ2-2; D uncertain. The CDR3 has 14 residues. The V gene's germline CDR1 is MNHEY and CDR2 SVGEGT. V shed 4 bases and J shed 2 bases, with 8 bases lying between them.

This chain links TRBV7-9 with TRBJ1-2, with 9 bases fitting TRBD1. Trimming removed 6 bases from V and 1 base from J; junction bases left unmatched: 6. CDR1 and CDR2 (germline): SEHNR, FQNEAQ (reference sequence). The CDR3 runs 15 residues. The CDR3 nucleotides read TGTGCCAGCAGAACCGGGACAGGGCTTAACTATGGCTACACCTTC. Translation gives CASRTGTGLNYGYTF.

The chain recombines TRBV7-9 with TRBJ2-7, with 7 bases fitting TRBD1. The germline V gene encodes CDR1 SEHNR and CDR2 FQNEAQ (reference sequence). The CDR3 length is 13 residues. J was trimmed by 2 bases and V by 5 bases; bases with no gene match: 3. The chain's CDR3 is CASSRDSTYEQYF. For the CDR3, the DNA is TGTGCCAGCAGCCGGGACAGTACCTACGAGCAGTACTTC.

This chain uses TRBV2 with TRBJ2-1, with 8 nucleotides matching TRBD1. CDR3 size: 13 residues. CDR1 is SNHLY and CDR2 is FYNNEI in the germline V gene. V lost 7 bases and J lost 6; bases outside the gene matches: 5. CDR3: CASTMDRVNEQFF. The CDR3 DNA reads TGTGCCAGCACCATGGACAGGGTCAATGAGCAGTTCTTC.

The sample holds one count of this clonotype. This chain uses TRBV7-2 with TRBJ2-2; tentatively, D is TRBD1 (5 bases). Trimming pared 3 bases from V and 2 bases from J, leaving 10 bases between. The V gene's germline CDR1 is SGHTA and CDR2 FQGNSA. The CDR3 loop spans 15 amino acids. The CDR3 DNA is TGTGCCAGCAGCTTGGTAGGGGTCAACACCGGGGAGCTGTTTTTT. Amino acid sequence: CASSLVGVNTGELFF.

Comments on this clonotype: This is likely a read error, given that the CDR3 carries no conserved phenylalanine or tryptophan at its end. In DNA form, the CDR3 reads TGTGCCTGGAGTGTAAACGGGGGGCGGTACGAGCAGTACTAC. Translation gives CAWSVNGGRYEQYY. The rearrangement joins TRBV30 to TRBJ2-7, with D possibly TRBD2 on 7 matching bases. This CDR3 comprises 14 residues. V dropped 0 bases and J dropped 4 bases, with 13 bases sitting between them. Germline V CDR1 and CDR2: GTSNPN, SVGIG (reference sequence).

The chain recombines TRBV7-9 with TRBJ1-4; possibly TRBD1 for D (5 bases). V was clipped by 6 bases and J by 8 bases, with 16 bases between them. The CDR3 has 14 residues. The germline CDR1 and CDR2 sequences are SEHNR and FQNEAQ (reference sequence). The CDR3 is CASSQGAGGEKLFF. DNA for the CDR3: TGTGCCAGCAGTCAAGGGGCTGGGGGGGAAAAACTGTTTTTT.